Listed below are T cell receptor beta chains from one sample, sequenced in a study of regulatory T cells in long-lasting Graves disease. TCRdb itself ran the multiplex PCR reads through MiXCR, one entry per CDR3 protein. The sample holds roughly 520,000 distinct CDR3 sequences, 12% seen once. The data were also submitted as part of a second study, on T cells in Graves' hyperthyroidism and ophthalmopathy.

The sample was peripheral blood mononuclear cells (PBMCs), taken at new diagnosis, from a patient treated with antithyroid drugs. Every receptor here comes from a young woman with Graves disease. Both conserved end residues are part of each CDR3. Each record gives: V gene, J gene, CDR3 length, CDR3 protein.

V: TRBV9
J: TRBJ2-2
length: 14
CDR3: CASSVSGDTGELFF

V: TRBV28
J: TRBJ2-6
length: 14
CDR3: CASTRRSGANVLTF

V: TRBV20-1
J: TRBJ2-7
length: 16
CDR3: CSARDLVPSGNYEQYF

V: TRBV5-6
J: TRBJ2-2
length: 14
CDR3: CASSLGRYTGELFF

V: TRBV10-1
J: TRBJ1-1
length: 13
CDR3: CPSSLARGTEAFF

V: TRBV19
J: TRBJ1-1
length: 16
CDR3: CASSIATGQPNTEAFF

V: TRBV11-2
J: TRBJ2-5
length: 14
CDR3: CASSSSQGLKTQYF

V: TRBV2
J: TRBJ2-7
length: 15
CDR3: CASGGKAGEVNEQYF

V: TRBV29-1
J: TRBJ2-7
length: 14
CDR3: CSVHGEGGPYEQYF

V: TRBV12-3/TRBV12-4
J: TRBJ1-2
length: 12
CDR3: CASIQDGGGYTF

V: TRBV7-2
J: TRBJ2-7
length: 15
CDR3: CASSRPTGGINEQYF

V: TRBV6-1
J: TRBJ1-2
length: 13
CDR3: CATLQGSTYGYTF

V: TRBV12-3/TRBV12-4
J: TRBJ2-1
length: 15
CDR3: CASSRQGASYNEQFF

V: TRBV5-1
J: TRBJ1-5
length: 18
CDR3: CASSLVGVDGDSRGPQHF

V: TRBV6-1
J: TRBJ1-6
length: 15
CDR3: CASTPTGGAHSPLHF

V: TRBV28
J: TRBJ2-5
length: 15
CDR3: CASSFGTGVQETQYF

V: TRBV3-1
J: TRBJ1-5
length: 15
CDR3: CASSQDGGPDQPQHF

V: TRBV18
J: TRBJ2-5
length: 16
CDR3: CASSPPEGSWGETQYF

V: TRBV20-1
J: TRBJ2-7
length: 15
CDR3: CSAQGLAGGHDEQYF

V: TRBV6-2/TRBV6-3
J: TRBJ2-3
length: 18
CDR3: CASSPHYPPFASTDTQYF

V: TRBV18
J: TRBJ1-1
length: 15
CDR3: CASSRVIGMNTEAFF

V: TRBV7-8
J: TRBJ2-3
length: 16
CDR3: CASSLGSGGLTDTQYF

V: TRBV5-6
J: TRBJ2-7
length: 14
CDR3: CASSLGQSLREQYF

V: TRBV9
J: TRBJ1-1
length: 15
CDR3: CASSPSRLRNTEAFF

V: TRBV13
J: TRBJ1-1
length: 18
CDR3: CASRSAAAGGLMNTEAFF

V: TRBV20-1
J: TRBJ1-5
length: 15
CDR3: CSARAGPLGGQPQHF

V: TRBV20-1
J: TRBJ2-3
length: 14
CDR3: CSAGLSGNTDTQYF

V: TRBV6-5
J: TRBJ2-7
length: 15
CDR3: CASSYSVGSSYEQYF

V: TRBV20-1
J: TRBJ2-5
length: 16
CDR3: CSARGSGRILTETQYF

V: TRBV27
J: TRBJ2-7
length: 13
CDR3: CASSALGGYEQYF

V: TRBV10-1
J: TRBJ2-1
length: 13
CDR3: CASRGGPYNEQFF

V: TRBV29-1
J: TRBJ1-2
length: 13
CDR3: CSVARTGNYGYTF

V: TRBV12-3/TRBV12-4
J: TRBJ2-2
length: 18
CDR3: CASSLGPGQGIYTGELFF

V: TRBV10-3
J: TRBJ2-1
length: 17
CDR3: CAISGSRGLADYNEQFF

V: TRBV15
J: TRBJ2-3
length: 13
CDR3: CATRDSSTDTQYF

V: TRBV3-1
J: TRBJ2-5
length: 16
CDR3: CASSRFTGWMEETQYF

V: TRBV4-1
J: TRBJ1-6
length: 17
CDR3: CASSQAHSTGRNSPLHF

V: TRBV30
J: TRBJ1-2
length: 16
CDR3: CAWRGRGQAYSVGYTF

V: TRBV19
J: TRBJ2-7
length: 15
CDR3: CASSIDRQPPYEQYF

V: TRBV25-1
J: TRBJ2-3
length: 15
CDR3: CATVPGTGVPDTQYF

V: TRBV7-9
J: TRBJ1-4
length: 17
CDR3: CASRLTVGSPTNEKLFF

V: TRBV18
J: TRBJ1-2
length: 16
CDR3: CASSPPAGLANYGYTF

V: TRBV29-1
J: TRBJ1-1
length: 13
CDR3: CSSGGSANTEAFF

V: TRBV7-2
J: TRBJ1-1
length: 13
CDR3: CASSLKGATEAFF

V: TRBV7-2
J: TRBJ1-1
length: 15
CDR3: CASSSQPPPNTEAFF

V: TRBV11-2
J: TRBJ2-5
length: 16
CDR3: CASSPGQGRSRETQYF

V: TRBV30
J: TRBJ1-5
length: 15
CDR3: CAWSDGTVGNQPQHF

V: TRBV28
J: TRBJ2-5
length: 11
CDR3: CASAYWETQYF

V: TRBV15
J: TRBJ1-2
length: 15
CDR3: CATSRDLLGVDGYTF

V: TRBV6-2/TRBV6-3
J: TRBJ2-1
length: 14
CDR3: CAISLSLGSNEQFF

V: TRBV10-3
J: TRBJ1-6
length: 12
CDR3: CAISEQGVPLHF

V: TRBV4-3
J: TRBJ2-7
length: 15
CDR3: CASIRAGQKTYEQYF

V: TRBV2
J: TRBJ2-7
length: 16
CDR3: CASRERRSVLSYEQYF

V: TRBV2
J: TRBJ2-3
length: 15
CDR3: CASRVGSGRSHTQYF

V: TRBV10-3
J: TRBJ2-7
length: 17
CDR3: CAISESKAGRRAYEQYF

V: TRBV19
J: TRBJ1-2
length: 15
CDR3: CASQSAGQAFYGYTF

V: TRBV19
J: TRBJ1-2
length: 14
CDR3: CASSISAGGYGYTF

V: TRBV4-1
J: TRBJ1-1
length: 16
CDR3: CASSQDLQGAGTEAFF

V: TRBV6-2/TRBV6-3
J: TRBJ2-3
length: 15
CDR3: CASSDSGLTADTQYF

V: TRBV12-3/TRBV12-4
J: TRBJ1-2
length: 11
CDR3: CASSTGFGYTF